This T cell receptor beta chain was captured in a study of T-cell memory formation after mild COVID-19. Whole-study context: The TCR clusters were mostly specific to one donor. General study results and limits: In pre-infection memory, a portion of responding clones appeared, which suggested that cross-reactive memory joined.

TCRdb redid the calling of the 5' RACE reads with MiXCR, one entry per CDR3 protein. Of roughly 170,000 distinct CDR3 sequences listed, about a fifth were seen once; the top ten hold roughly 4.3%. This CDR3 has 13 residues. CDR1 is MNHNY, CDR2 SVGAGI, per germline (reference sequence). V dropped 2 bases and J dropped 7; count of bases not matched to a gene: 0. This clonotype came up many times. Its specificity is unknown. Sequencing was done on a sample of PBMCs or a T cell subset sorted from them (not recorded which). V and J are TRBV6-6 and TRBJ1-4, with 8 positions matching TRBD1. This receptor was identified in a man between 18 and 35 years old who had mild COVID-19 (a few samples of this study predate the infection). Cell type and time point are not known. The CDR3 here is CASSYGTGEKLFF. Written as DNA, the CDR3 is TGTGCCAGCAGTTACGGGACAGGTGAAAAACTGTTTTTT.